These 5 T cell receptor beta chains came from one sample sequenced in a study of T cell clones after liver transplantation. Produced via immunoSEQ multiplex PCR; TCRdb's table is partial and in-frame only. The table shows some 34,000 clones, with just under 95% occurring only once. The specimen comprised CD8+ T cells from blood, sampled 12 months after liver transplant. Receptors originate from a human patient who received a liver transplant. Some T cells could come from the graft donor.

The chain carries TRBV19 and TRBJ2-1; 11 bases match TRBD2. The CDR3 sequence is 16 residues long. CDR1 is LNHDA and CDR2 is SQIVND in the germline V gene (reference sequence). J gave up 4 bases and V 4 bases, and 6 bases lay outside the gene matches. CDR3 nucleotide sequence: TGTGCCAGTAGTACCCCGGGACTAGCGGTATACAATGAGCAGTTCTTC. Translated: CASSTPGLAVYNEQFF.

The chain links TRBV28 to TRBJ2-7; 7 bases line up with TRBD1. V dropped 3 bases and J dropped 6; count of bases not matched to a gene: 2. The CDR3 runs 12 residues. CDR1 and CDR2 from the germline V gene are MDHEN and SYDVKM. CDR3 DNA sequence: TGTGCCAGCAGTTTTTCAGGGGGCGAGCAGTACTTC. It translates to CASSFSGGEQYF.

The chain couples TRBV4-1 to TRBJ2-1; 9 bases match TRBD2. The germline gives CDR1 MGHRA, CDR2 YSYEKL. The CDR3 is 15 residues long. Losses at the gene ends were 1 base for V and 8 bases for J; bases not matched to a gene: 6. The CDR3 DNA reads TGCGCCAGCAGCCAAGTCTCAGCGGGAGGCGATGAGCAGTTCTTC. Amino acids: CASSQVSAGGDEQFF.

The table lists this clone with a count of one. This chain's CDR3 is CASSSLLNSYNEQFF. CDR3 in DNA: TGTGCCAGCAGCTCCCTACTGAACTCCTACAATGAGCAGTTCTTC. The chain employs TRBV7-9 and TRBJ2-1; D is unresolved. This CDR3 region has 15 residues. Trimming stripped 4 bases from V and 0 bases from J, with 10 bases between. Germline loops: CDR1 SEHNR, CDR2 FQNEAQ (reference sequence).

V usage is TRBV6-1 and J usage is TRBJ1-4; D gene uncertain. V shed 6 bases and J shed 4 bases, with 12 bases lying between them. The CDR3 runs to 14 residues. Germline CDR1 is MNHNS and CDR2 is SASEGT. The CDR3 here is CASRPPGLNEKLFF. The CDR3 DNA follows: TGTGCCAGCAGGCCTCCCGGGCTTAATGAAAAACTGTTTTTT.